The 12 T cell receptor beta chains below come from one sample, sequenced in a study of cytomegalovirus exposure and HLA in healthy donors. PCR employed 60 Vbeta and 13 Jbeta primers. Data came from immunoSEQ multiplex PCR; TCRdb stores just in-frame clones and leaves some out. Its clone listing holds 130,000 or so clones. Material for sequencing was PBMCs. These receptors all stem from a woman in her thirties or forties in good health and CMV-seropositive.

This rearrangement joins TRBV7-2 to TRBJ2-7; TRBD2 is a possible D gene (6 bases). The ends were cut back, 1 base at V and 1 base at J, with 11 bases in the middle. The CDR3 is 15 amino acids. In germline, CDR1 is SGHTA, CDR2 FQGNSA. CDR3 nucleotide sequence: TGTGCCAGCAGCTTAGAAGCGGGCCTATCCTACGAGCAGTACTTC. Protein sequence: CASSLEAGLSYEQYF. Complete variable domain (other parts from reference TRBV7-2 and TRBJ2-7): GAGVSQSPSNKVTEKGKDVELRCDPISGHTALYWYRQSLGQGLEFLIYFQGNSAPDKSGLPSDRFSAERTGGSVSTLTIQRTQQEDSAVYLCASSLEAGLSYEQYFGPGTRLTVT.

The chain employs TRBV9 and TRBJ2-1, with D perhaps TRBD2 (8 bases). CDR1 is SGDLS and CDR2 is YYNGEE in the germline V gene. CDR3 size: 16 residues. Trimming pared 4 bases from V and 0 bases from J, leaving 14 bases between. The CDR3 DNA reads TGTGCCAGCAGCAAGACAGGGACTAGCTCCTACAATGAGCAGTTCTTC. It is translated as CASSKTGTSSYNEQFF.

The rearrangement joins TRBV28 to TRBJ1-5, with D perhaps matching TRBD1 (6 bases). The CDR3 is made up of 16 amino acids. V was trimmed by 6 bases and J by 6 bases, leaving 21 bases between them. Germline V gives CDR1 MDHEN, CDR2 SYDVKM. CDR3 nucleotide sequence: TGTGCCAGCAGGCTGGGGGGGGGCAGATTTTTTCAGCCCCAGCATTTT. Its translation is CASRLGGGRFFQPQHF.

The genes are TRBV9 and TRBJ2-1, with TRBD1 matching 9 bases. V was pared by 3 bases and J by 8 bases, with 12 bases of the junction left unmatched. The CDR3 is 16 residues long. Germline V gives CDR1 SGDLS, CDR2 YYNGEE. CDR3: CASSANPGQGSHEQFF. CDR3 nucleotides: TGTGCCAGCAGCGCAAATCCGGGACAGGGATCTCATGAGCAGTTCTTC.

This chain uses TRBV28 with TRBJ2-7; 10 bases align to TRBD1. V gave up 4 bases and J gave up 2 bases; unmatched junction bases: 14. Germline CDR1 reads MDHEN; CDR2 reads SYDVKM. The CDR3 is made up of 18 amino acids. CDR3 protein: CASSYSLLGTGETYEQYF. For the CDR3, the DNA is TGTGCCAGCAGTTACTCCCTCCTCGGGACAGGGGAAACCTACGAGCAGTACTTC.

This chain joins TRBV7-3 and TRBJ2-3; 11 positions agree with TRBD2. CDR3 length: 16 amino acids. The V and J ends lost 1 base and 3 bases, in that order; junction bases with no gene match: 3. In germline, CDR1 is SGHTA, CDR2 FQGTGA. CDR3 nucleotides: TGTGCCAGCAGCTTAAACCGACTAGCGGGGACAGATACGCAGTATTTT. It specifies CASSLNRLAGTDTQYF.

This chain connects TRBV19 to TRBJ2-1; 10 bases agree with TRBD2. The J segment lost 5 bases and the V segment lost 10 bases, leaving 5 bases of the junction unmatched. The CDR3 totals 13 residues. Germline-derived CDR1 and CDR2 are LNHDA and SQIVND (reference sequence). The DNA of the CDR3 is TGTGCCACTAGCGGGAGAAGGGACAATGAGCAGTTCTTC. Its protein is CATSGRRDNEQFF.

The CDR3 bases are TGTGCCAGTAGTATACTCGAATGGGGCGGCGGAGCCGACAATGAGCAGTTCTTC. Its protein is CASSILEWGGGADNEQFF. V and J are TRBV19 and TRBJ2-1; TRBD1 might be the D (5 bases). V lost 2 bases and J 5 bases, leaving 22 bases between the germline ends. Germline values: CDR1 LNHDA, CDR2 SQIVND (reference sequence). The CDR3 totals 18 residues.

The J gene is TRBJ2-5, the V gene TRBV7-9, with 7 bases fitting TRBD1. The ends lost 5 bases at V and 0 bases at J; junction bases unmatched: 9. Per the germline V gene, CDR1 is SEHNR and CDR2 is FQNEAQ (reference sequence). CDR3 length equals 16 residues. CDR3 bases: TGTGCCAGCAGCCACCGGACAGGTCCTAACCAAGAGACCCAGTACTTC. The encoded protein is CASSHRTGPNQETQYF.

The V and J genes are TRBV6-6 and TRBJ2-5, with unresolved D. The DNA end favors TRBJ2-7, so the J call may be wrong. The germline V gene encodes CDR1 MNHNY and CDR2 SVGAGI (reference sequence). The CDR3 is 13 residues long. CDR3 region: CASKTPLLGEQYF. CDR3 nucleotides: TGTGCCAGCAAAACCCCCCTCTTGGGCGAGCAGTACTTC.

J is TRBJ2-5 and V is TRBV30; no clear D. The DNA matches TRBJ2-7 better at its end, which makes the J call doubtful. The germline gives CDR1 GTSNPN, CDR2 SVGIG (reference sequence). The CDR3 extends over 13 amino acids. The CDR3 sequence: CAWAVARVHEQYF. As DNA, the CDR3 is TGTGCCTGGGCGGTAGCACGGGTCCACGAGCAGTACTTC.

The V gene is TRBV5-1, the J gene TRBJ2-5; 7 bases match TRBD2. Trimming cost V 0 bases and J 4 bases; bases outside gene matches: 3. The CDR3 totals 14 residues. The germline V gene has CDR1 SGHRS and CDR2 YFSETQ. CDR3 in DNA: TGCGCCAGCAGCTTGGATGCTAGCGGAGAGACCCAGTACTTC. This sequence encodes CASSLDASGETQYF. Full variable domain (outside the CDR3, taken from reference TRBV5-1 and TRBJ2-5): KAGVTQTPRYLIKTRGQQVTLSCSPISGHRSVSWYQQTPGQGLQFLFEYFSETQRNKGNFPGRFSGRQFSNSRSEMNVSTLELGDSALYLCASSLDASGETQYFGPGTRLLVL.